These 18 T cell receptor beta chains share one sample of origin, sequenced in a study of T-cell memory formation after mild COVID-19 (dated by TCRdb to the early 2020s). To prepare the library, 5' RACE was applied. Sequencer: Illumina NovaSeq 6000. TCRdb redid the processing of the public reads, applying fastp at Q25 and MiXCR, and retained in-frame beta chains. Each record represents a unique CDR3 protein, reported with the most common genes and DNA among its rows. The sample records hundreds of thousands of distinct CDR3 sequences, approximately 27% of which are singletons. Roughly 13% of the sample is in the top ten clones. The sequencing sample was made of PBMCs or a T cell subset sorted from them (not recorded which). The source is an adult woman who had mild COVID-19 (a few samples of this study predate the infection). The sample titles of this study are shuffled in the database, so cell type and time point are left out; the donor was told from shared clones.

This clonotype has more than one count but fewer than ten. The V call is TRBV5-1, the J call TRBJ2-1, with D possibly being TRBD2 (5 bases). V lost 4 bases and J 8 bases, leaving 13 bases between the germline ends. Germline V gene data show CDR1 as SGHRS and CDR2 as YFSETQ. This CDR3 spans 13 amino acids. The CDR3, as DNA: TGCGCCAGCAGCCCGGTGACTAAGGATGAGCAGTTCTTC. Amino acids: CASSPVTKDEQFF.

This clonotype was recorded a few times. This chain links TRBV24-1 with TRBJ1-5, with TRBD1 matching 8 bases. The V and J ends lost 1 base and 9 bases, in that order; junction bases with no gene match: 7. The CDR3 is made up of 15 amino acids. The germline V gene encodes CDR1 KGHDR and CDR2 SFDVKD. CDR3 sequence (DNA): TGTGCCACCAGTGATTTCGGTCAGGGGGCGGGGCCCCAGCATTTT. Encoded protein: CATSDFGQGAGPQHF.

V usage is TRBV9 and J usage is TRBJ2-7; TRBD2 matches at 7 bases. This CDR3 contains 16 residues. Germline CDR1 is SGDLS and CDR2 is YYNGEE. J was trimmed by 0 bases and V by 0 bases; bases with no gene match: 6. CDR3 bases: TGTGCCAGCAGCGTAGAGGGAGGGACGGTCTCCTACGAGCAGTACTTC. This encodes CASSVEGGTVSYEQYF.

This rearrangement joins TRBV20-1 to TRBJ2-7; tentatively, D is TRBD2 (6 bases). CDR1 and CDR2 from the germline V gene are DFQATT and SNEGSKA (reference sequence). This CDR3 spans 13 amino acids. CDR3 loop: CSWGTGRLYEQYF. CDR3 DNA sequence: TGCAGCTGGGGGACTGGTCGTCTCTACGAGCAGTACTTC.

This rearrangement joins TRBV7-8 to TRBJ2-7; D uncertain. CDR1 SGHVS and CDR2 FQNEAQ come from the germline V gene. This CDR3 has 12 residues. Between the trimmed V and J ends, which lost 2 bases and 3 bases, there was a span of 5 bases. DNA of the CDR3: TGTGCCAGCAGCTTACCCCTCTACGAGCAGTACTTC. Protein: CASSLPLYEQYF.

The V gene is TRBV4-1, the J gene TRBJ2-3; 8 bases line up with TRBD2. This CDR3 has 16 residues. J lost 6 bases, V lost 1 base, and 9 bases had no gene match. Germline V lookup: CDR1 MGHRA, CDR2 YSYEKL. CDR3 loop: CASSQAGGFSADTQYF. The CDR3 DNA sequence: TGCGCCAGCAGCCAAGCGGGGGGGTTCTCGGCGGATACGCAGTATTTT.

The chain recombines TRBV5-1 with TRBJ1-2; no firm D call. The CDR3 consists of 13 residues. CDR1 and CDR2 (germline): SGHRS, YFSETQ. Trimming took off 4 bases at V and 4 bases at J, with 11 bases between the two ends. The CDR3 bases are TGCGCCAGCAGCCTCGGAAAGTCCTATGGCTACACCTTC. Translation: CASSLGKSYGYTF.

This clonotype appeared a single time. The CDR3 DNA sequence: TGTGCCAGCAGCCAAGGCAGGGCAACTGAAGCTTTCTTT. This encodes CASSQGRATEAFF. This chain uses TRBV14 with TRBJ1-1; a weak D match, TRBD1 (5 bases). The CDR3 is 13 residues long. CDR1 is SGHDN, CDR2 FVKESK, per germline. Trimming took 1 base from V and 5 from J, leaving 8 bases between them.

The gene calls are TRBV7-3 and TRBJ2-3, with 7 nucleotides matching TRBD2. The V gene's germline CDR1 is SGHTA and CDR2 FQGTGA. The CDR3 runs 15 residues. V gave up 2 bases and J gave up 6 bases; unmatched junction bases: 8. The chain's CDR3 is CASSLYGGSSDTQYF. CDR3 DNA: TGTGCCAGCAGCTTATACGGCGGGAGTTCGGATACGCAGTATTTT. The full variable domain, its missing parts supplied by reference TRBV7-3 and TRBJ2-3, is GAGVSQTPSNKVTEKGKYVELRCDPISGHTALYWYRQSLGQGPEFLIYFQGTGAADDSGLPNDRFFAVRPEGSVSTLKIQRTERGDSAVYLCASSLYGGSSDTQYFGPGTRLTVL.

The chain has TRBV15 and TRBJ1-3, with 7 nucleotides matching TRBD1. Trimming removed 6 bases from V and 3 bases from J; junction bases left unmatched: 5. In germline, CDR1 is LNHNV, CDR2 YYDKDF (reference sequence). The CDR3 runs 14 residues. The DNA of the CDR3 is TGTGCCACCAGTTCCGGACAGGTTGGAAACACCATATATTTT. This sequence encodes CATSSGQVGNTIYF.

The sample holds a few counts of this clonotype. The V and J genes are TRBV2 and TRBJ2-1, with a weak D call TRBD2 (5 bases). The germline V and J ends were trimmed by 5 bases and 9 bases, with 17 bases remaining between them. Germline V gives CDR1 SNHLY, CDR2 FYNNEI. The CDR3 loop spans 14 amino acids. The CDR3 DNA reads as TGTGCCAGCAGTTCGCCCTCACGAGGAGGTGAGCAGTTCTTC. It is translated as CASSSPSRGGEQFF.

This clonotype occurred once. The J gene is TRBJ1-2, the V gene TRBV6-2 or TRBV6-3, with D possibly TRBD1 on 6 matching bases. Deletions cut 6 bases from V and 5 bases from J, with 22 bases between. The CDR3 contains 16 residues. Germline CDR1 and CDR2: MNHEY and SVGEGT. The CDR3: CASRTPTRGARYGYTF. CDR3 DNA: TGTGCCAGCAGAACACCCACGCGGGGGGCAAGATATGGCTACACCTTC.

The chain links TRBV29-1 to TRBJ2-1; D not certain. V lost 6 bases to trimming and J lost 7 bases, with 25 bases between them. Per the germline V gene, CDR1 is SQVTM and CDR2 is ANQGSEA. This CDR3 spans 16 amino acids. CDR3 bases: TGCAGCGTCGTAAAACCGAGTGGGTGGATGGAGAATGAGCAGTTCTTC. Translated: CSVVKPSGWMENEQFF.

DNA of the CDR3: TGTGCCATCAGTGATGAGAGTGCCCTTAATGAAAAACTGTTTTTT. Its protein is CAISDESALNEKLFF. J is TRBJ1-4 and V is TRBV10-3, with D unresolved. V gave up 3 bases and J gave up 4 bases, with 12 bases separating them. The CDR3 contains 15 residues. Germline-derived CDR1 and CDR2 are ENHRY and SYGVKD.

This CDR3 reads CSARGPLGREAGGTQYF. The CDR3 DNA sequence: TGCAGTGCTAGAGGCCCACTGGGGCGGGAGGCAGGGGGGACCCAGTACTTC. The rearrangement links TRBV20-1 to TRBJ2-5; TRBD2 might be the D (8 bases). The CDR3 covers 17 residues. Germline V lookup: CDR1 DFQATT, CDR2 SNEGSKA (reference sequence). The germline V and J ends were trimmed by 1 base and 7 bases, with 25 bases remaining between them.

The chain couples TRBV4-2 to TRBJ1-5, with D unclear. CDR3 length: 15 residues. CDR1 LGHNA and CDR2 YNFKEQ come from the germline V gene. V lost 1 base and J lost 1, with 8 bases in between. The DNA of the CDR3 is TGTGCCAGCAGCCAAGTGGAAACAAGCAATCAGCCCCAGCATTTT. Translation gives CASSQVETSNQPQHF.

This clonotype was observed a handful of times. V is TRBV12-3 or TRBV12-4 and J is TRBJ1-5; 10 positions match TRBD1. V was clipped by 5 bases and J by 9 bases; unmatched bases: 7. The CDR3 is 14 amino acids. The CDR3 nucleotides read TGTGCCAGCAGTCCCCGGGACAGGGGTCCGCCCCAGCATTTT. Its protein product is CASSPRDRGPPQHF.

The chain links TRBV12-3 or TRBV12-4 to TRBJ2-1, with D maybe TRBD2 (5 bases). This CDR3 contains 15 residues. The V end was cut by 1 base, the J end by 8 bases, with 15 bases between. The CDR3 region is CASSLVYAGYHEQFF. CDR3 nucleotides: TGTGCCAGCAGTTTAGTTTATGCGGGTTATCATGAGCAGTTCTTC.